Listed below are T cell receptor beta chains from one sample, sequenced in a study of cytomegalovirus exposure and HLA in healthy donors. The assay was immunoSEQ multiplex PCR, and TCRdb's table has in-frame clones only and misses some. The data contain some 340,000 clones, approximately 90% of them seen just once; the ten biggest clones take up approximately 1.1%. The specimen sequenced was PBMCs. These receptors originate from a woman aged 25-40 years in good health and CMV-seropositive. CDR3s include the opening cysteine and the closing phenylalanine or tryptophan. A D gene is named only where the DNA matches it firmly. Only part of the rows carry a size: once, few, many, or a class if the clone is expanded.

j_call: TRBJ2-5
d_call: .
clone_size: few
v_call: TRBV15
cdr3_aa: CATSRVRGRETQYF
cdr3_nt: TGTGCCACCAGCAGAGTCCGGGGGCGGGAGACCCAGTACTTC

j_call: TRBJ2-7
d_call: .
clone_size: .
v_call: TRBV5-1
cdr3_aa: CASSPFPGTSYEQYF
cdr3_nt: TGCGCCAGCAGCCCGTTCCCGGGGACCTCCTACGAGCAGTACTTC

j_call: TRBJ1-2
d_call: .
clone_size: once
v_call: TRBV5-5
cdr3_aa: CASSPPGLYGYTF
cdr3_nt: TGTGCCAGCAGCCCCCCGGGTCTCTATGGCTACACCTTC

j_call: TRBJ2-1
d_call: TRBD2
clone_size: .
v_call: TRBV5-4
cdr3_aa: CASSYLAGGDNEQFF
cdr3_nt: TGTGCCAGCAGTTACCTAGCGGGGGGCGACAATGAGCAGTTCTTC

j_call: TRBJ2-5
d_call: TRBD2
clone_size: .
v_call: TRBV7-7
cdr3_aa: CASSLAVGREGLKTQYF
cdr3_nt: TGTGCCAGCAGCTTAGCTGTGGGTCGGGAGGGCCTAAAGACCCAGTACTTC

j_call: TRBJ1-2
d_call: .
clone_size: .
v_call: TRBV6-1
cdr3_aa: CASSERPGSIYGYTF
cdr3_nt: TGTGCCAGCAGTGAACGTCCTGGCAGTATCTATGGCTACACCTTC

j_call: TRBJ2-1
d_call: TRBD2
clone_size: .
v_call: TRBV7-2
cdr3_aa: CASRIAGGSYNEQFF
cdr3_nt: TGTGCCAGCAGAATAGCGGGAGGCTCCTACAATGAGCAGTTCTTC

j_call: TRBJ1-2
d_call: .
clone_size: .
v_call: TRBV7-3
cdr3_aa: CASSLGFGEYGYTF
cdr3_nt: TGTGCCAGCAGCTTGGGTTTTGGCGAATATGGCTACACCTTC

j_call: TRBJ2-1
d_call: TRBD2
clone_size: .
v_call: TRBV5-1
cdr3_aa: CASSLFSGRLSYNEQFF
cdr3_nt: TGCGCCAGCAGCTTGTTTAGCGGGAGGTTGTCCTACAATGAGCAGTTCTTC

j_call: TRBJ2-5
d_call: .
clone_size: .
v_call: TRBV29-1
cdr3_aa: CSATGFRGHPSQTQYF
cdr3_nt: TGCAGCGCCACAGGGTTCAGGGGCCACCCGTCCCAGACCCAGTACTTC

j_call: TRBJ1-2
d_call: .
clone_size: few
v_call: TRBV6-1
cdr3_aa: CASRVVGKAGGYTF
cdr3_nt: TGTGCCAGCAGGGTCGTGGGGAAGGCGGGTGGCTACACCTTC

j_call: TRBJ2-7
d_call: .
clone_size: .
v_call: TRBV5-1
cdr3_aa: CASSSGLTRDRSYEQYF
cdr3_nt: TGCGCCAGCAGCTCGGGACTTACCCGGGACCGATCCTACGAGCAGTACTTC

j_call: TRBJ2-7
d_call: TRBD2
clone_size: .
v_call: TRBV7-2
cdr3_aa: CASSSGTSGTTYEQYF
cdr3_nt: TGTGCCAGCAGCTCCGGGACTAGCGGGACGACTTACGAGCAGTACTTC

j_call: TRBJ2-7
d_call: .
clone_size: .
v_call: TRBV5-1
cdr3_aa: CASRDPRAYEQYF
cdr3_nt: TGCGCCAGCAGGGACCCCAGGGCCTACGAGCAGTACTTC

j_call: TRBJ2-2
d_call: TRBD2
clone_size: .
v_call: TRBV29-1
cdr3_aa: CSVHLAGGSNTGELFF
cdr3_nt: TGCAGCGTTCACCTAGCGGGGGGCTCGAACACCGGGGAGCTGTTTTTT

j_call: TRBJ2-7
d_call: .
clone_size: .
v_call: TRBV9
cdr3_aa: CASSLDGTSYEQYF
cdr3_nt: TGTGCCAGCAGCTTAGACGGAACCTCCTACGAGCAGTACTTC

j_call: TRBJ1-1
d_call: TRBD1
clone_size: .
v_call: TRBV7-6
cdr3_aa: CASSLNRGTEAFF
cdr3_nt: TGTGCCAGCAGCCTAAACAGGGGCACTGAAGCTTTCTTT

j_call: TRBJ1-1
d_call: TRBD1
clone_size: .
v_call: TRBV5-1
cdr3_aa: CASSLSTGHRGGAFF
cdr3_nt: TGCGCCAGCAGCCTCTCGACAGGGCATCGGGGAGGGGCTTTCTTT

j_call: TRBJ1-2
d_call: TRBD1
clone_size: .
v_call: TRBV5-1
cdr3_aa: CASNPGVGGFDGYTF
cdr3_nt: TGCGCCAGCAACCCAGGGGTAGGGGGCTTCGATGGCTACACCTTC

j_call: TRBJ2-5
d_call: TRBD1
clone_size: .
v_call: TRBV28
cdr3_aa: CASRYTGTGGKETQYF
cdr3_nt: TGTGCCAGCAGGTATACCGGGACAGGGGGCAAAGAGACCCAGTACTTC

j_call: TRBJ1-3
d_call: .
clone_size: .
v_call: TRBV9
cdr3_aa: CASSPKAWGPTGNTIYF
cdr3_nt: TGTGCCAGCAGCCCAAAAGCCTGGGGCCCCACTGGAAACACCATATATTTT

j_call: TRBJ2-1
d_call: TRBD1
clone_size: .
v_call: TRBV5-1
cdr3_aa: CASREGTGQGLDEQFF
cdr3_nt: TGCGCCAGCAGGGAGGGGACGGGACAGGGGTTGGATGAGCAGTTCTTC

j_call: TRBJ2-4
d_call: .
clone_size: .
v_call: TRBV2
cdr3_aa: CASRERQAIAKNIQYF
cdr3_nt: TGTGCCAGCAGGGAGCGACAGGCCATAGCCAAAAACATTCAGTACTTC

j_call: TRBJ2-1
d_call: TRBD1
clone_size: .
v_call: TRBV6-5
cdr3_aa: CASSYDRGNNEQFF
cdr3_nt: TGTGCCAGCAGTTACGACAGGGGAAACAATGAGCAGTTCTTC

j_call: TRBJ1-5
d_call: .
clone_size: .
v_call: TRBV18
cdr3_aa: CASSPKEDSPYSNQPQHF
cdr3_nt: TGTGCCAGCTCTCCAAAAGAGGACAGCCCGTATAGCAATCAGCCCCAGCATTTT

j_call: TRBJ2-7
d_call: .
clone_size: .
v_call: TRBV27
cdr3_aa: CASSSGAPIYEQYF
cdr3_nt: TGTGCCAGCAGTAGTGGCGCGCCGATCTACGAGCAGTACTTC

j_call: TRBJ2-7
d_call: TRBD1
clone_size: .
v_call: TRBV5-1
cdr3_aa: CASSSGQGASYEQYF
cdr3_nt: TGCGCCAGCAGCTCTGGACAGGGGGCTTCCTACGAGCAGTACTTC

j_call: TRBJ1-2
d_call: TRBD1
clone_size: once
v_call: TRBV5-1
cdr3_aa: CASSRGQVSNYGYTF
cdr3_nt: TGCGCCAGCAGCCGGGGACAGGTCTCAAACTATGGCTACACCTTC

j_call: TRBJ1-6
d_call: .
clone_size: .
v_call: TRBV2
cdr3_aa: CASGDTTANNSPLHF
cdr3_nt: TGTGCCAGCGGAGATACGACAGCTAATAATTCACCCCTCCACTTT

j_call: TRBJ2-6
d_call: .
clone_size: .
v_call: TRBV6-6
cdr3_aa: CASRNPSGANVLTF
cdr3_nt: TGTGCCAGCCGCAACCCCTCTGGGGCCAACGTCCTGACTTTC

j_call: TRBJ2-7
d_call: .
clone_size: .
v_call: TRBV7-6
cdr3_aa: CASSSIQSSYEQYF
cdr3_nt: TGTGCCAGCAGCTCCATACAGAGCTCCTACGAGCAGTACTTC

j_call: TRBJ1-2
d_call: .
clone_size: .
v_call: TRBV7-2
cdr3_aa: CASSFVIDSAYTF
cdr3_nt: TGTGCCAGCAGCTTTGTCATAGACAGTGCCTACACCTTC

j_call: TRBJ2-6
d_call: .
clone_size: .
v_call: TRBV30
cdr3_aa: CAWSDFRSSGANVLTF
cdr3_nt: TGTGCCTGGAGTGATTTTAGGTCCTCTGGGGCCAACGTCCTGACTTTC

j_call: TRBJ1-5
d_call: TRBD1
clone_size: .
v_call: TRBV7-9
cdr3_aa: CASSLDRGSNQPQHF
cdr3_nt: TGTGCCAGCAGCTTGGACAGGGGAAGCAATCAGCCCCAGCATTTT

j_call: TRBJ2-3
d_call: TRBD2
clone_size: .
v_call: TRBV7-2
cdr3_aa: CASSRITSVTDTQYF
cdr3_nt: TGTGCCAGCAGCCGAATAACTAGCGTAACAGATACGCAGTATTTT

j_call: TRBJ2-2
d_call: TRBD2
clone_size: once
v_call: TRBV2
cdr3_aa: CASSAGLAGGYTGELFF
cdr3_nt: TGTGCCAGCAGTGCTGGACTAGCGGGGGGGTACACCGGGGAGCTGTTTTTT

j_call: TRBJ2-2
d_call: .
clone_size: .
v_call: TRBV7-9
cdr3_aa: CASSLGGPNTGELFF
cdr3_nt: TGTGCCAGCAGCTTAGGAGGGCCGAACACCGGGGAGCTGTTTTTT

j_call: TRBJ1-2
d_call: .
clone_size: .
v_call: TRBV7-2
cdr3_aa: CASSLAGARYGYTF
cdr3_nt: TGTGCCAGCAGCTTAGCAGGGGCCCGCTATGGCTACACCTTC

j_call: TRBJ1-1
d_call: .
clone_size: .
v_call: TRBV7-2
cdr3_aa: CASSLEGNTEAFF
cdr3_nt: TGTGCCAGCAGCCTGGAAGGGAACACTGAAGCTTTCTTT

j_call: TRBJ2-2
d_call: TRBD2
clone_size: .
v_call: TRBV5-1
cdr3_aa: CASRGLAGANTGELFF
cdr3_nt: TGCGCCAGCAGGGGACTAGCGGGCGCGAACACCGGGGAGCTGTTTTTT

j_call: TRBJ2-1
d_call: TRBD2
clone_size: .
v_call: TRBV9
cdr3_aa: CASSLRLAGSYNEQFF
cdr3_nt: TGTGCCAGCAGCCTCCGACTAGCGGGATCCTACAATGAGCAGTTCTTC

j_call: TRBJ1-3
d_call: .
clone_size: .
v_call: TRBV7-2
cdr3_aa: CASSLGRTKTGNTIYF
cdr3_nt: TGTGCCAGCAGCTTAGGTCGGACAAAGACAGGAAACACCATATATTTT

j_call: TRBJ2-2
d_call: TRBD1
clone_size: once
v_call: TRBV4-1
cdr3_aa: CASSPTGLNTGELFF
cdr3_nt: TGCGCCAGCAGCCCGACAGGGTTGAACACCGGGGAGCTGTTTTTT

j_call: TRBJ2-2
d_call: TRBD1
clone_size: .
v_call: TRBV4-3
cdr3_aa: CASSQVAQGAFTGELFF
cdr3_nt: TGCGCCAGCAGCCAAGTTGCGCAGGGGGCCTTCACCGGGGAGCTGTTTTTT

j_call: TRBJ2-1
d_call: TRBD1
clone_size: .
v_call: TRBV2
cdr3_aa: CASSGRGLEQFF
cdr3_nt: TGTGCCAGCAGTGGCAGGGGGCTTGAGCAGTTCTTC

j_call: TRBJ2-2
d_call: .
clone_size: .
v_call: TRBV5-1
cdr3_aa: CASSLWDSSGELFF
cdr3_nt: TGCGCCAGCAGCTTATGGGACTCCTCCGGGGAGCTGTTTTTT

j_call: TRBJ1-6
d_call: .
clone_size: .
v_call: TRBV21-1
cdr3_aa: CASSITGVHSPLHF
cdr3_nt: TGTGCCAGCAGCATCACAGGGGTTCATTCACCCCTCCACTTT

j_call: TRBJ2-5
d_call: .
clone_size: .
v_call: TRBV7-9
cdr3_aa: CASSSGQYQETQYF
cdr3_nt: TGTGCCAGCAGCTCAGGGCAGTACCAAGAGACCCAGTACTTC

j_call: TRBJ2-7
d_call: .
clone_size: .
v_call: TRBV5-1
cdr3_aa: CASSLRVGSYEQYF
cdr3_nt: TGCGCCAGCAGCTTGCGGGTAGGCTCCTACGAGCAGTACTTC

j_call: TRBJ1-4
d_call: .
clone_size: .
v_call: TRBV9
cdr3_aa: CASSASAGDPNEKLFF
cdr3_nt: TGTGCCAGCAGCGCCTCGGCGGGGGATCCTAATGAAAAACTGTTTTTT

j_call: TRBJ2-7
d_call: .
clone_size: .
v_call: TRBV27
cdr3_aa: CASSLSRSSYEQYF
cdr3_nt: TGTGCCAGCAGTTTATCCCGCAGCTCCTACGAGCAGTACTTC

j_call: TRBJ2-1
d_call: TRBD1
clone_size: .
v_call: TRBV25-1
cdr3_aa: CASSEYKGAVFHEQFF
cdr3_nt: TGTGCCAGCAGTGAATATAAGGGGGCAGTTTTCCATGAGCAGTTCTTC